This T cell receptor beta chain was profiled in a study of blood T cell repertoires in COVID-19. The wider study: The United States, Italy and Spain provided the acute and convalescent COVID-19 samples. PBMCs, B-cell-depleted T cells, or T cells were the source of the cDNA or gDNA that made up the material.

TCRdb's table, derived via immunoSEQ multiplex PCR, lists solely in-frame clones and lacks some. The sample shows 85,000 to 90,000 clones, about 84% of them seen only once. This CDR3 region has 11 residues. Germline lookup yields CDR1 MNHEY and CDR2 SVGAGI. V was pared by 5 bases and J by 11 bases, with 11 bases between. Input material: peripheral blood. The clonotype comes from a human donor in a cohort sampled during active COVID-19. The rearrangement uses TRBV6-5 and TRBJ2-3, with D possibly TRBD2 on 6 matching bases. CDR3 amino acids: CASSTRREQYF. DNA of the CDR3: TGTGCCAGCAGTACGCGGAGGGAGCAGTATTTT.